Detailed here is one T cell receptor (beta chain). Its cognate antigen is unknown. Produced via immunoSEQ multiplex PCR; TCRdb's table is partial and in-frame only. The sample records over 40,000 clones, about 86% being singletons. CDR1 and CDR2 from the germline V gene are KGHSH and LQKENI. Between the trimmed V and J ends, which lost 1 base and 3 bases, there was a span of 6 bases. CDR3 size: 13 residues. This entry belongs to a study of OX40 agonist ivuxolimab in advanced cancers. Study-level points and caveats: Specificity for antigen went undetermined in the expanded peripheral T cells. Dosing at 0.1 to 3.0 mg/kg was accompanied by clonal expansion of CD4+ and CD8+ blood T cells by week 6.

Autoimmune disease history or systemic immunosuppression was exclusionary. This TCR was recovered from an adult with an advanced solid tumor such as melanoma, head and neck, liver or kidney cancer. The chain joins TRBV18 to TRBJ2-5, with no clear D. Sequencing used CD4+ or CD8+ T cells sorted from blood, obtained in a trial of the OX40 agonist ivuxolimab. The CDR3 DNA reads as TGTGCCAGCTCACCACGCCTGGAAGAGACCCAGTACTTC. Its translation: CASSPRLEETQYF.